Below are 4 T cell receptor beta chains sequenced from a single sample in a study of shared clonotypes between healthy human individuals. Naive CD8 cells comprised CD45RO-negative, CCR7-positively selected cells, excluding terminally differentiated effector memory CD45RA+ cells. Clones were read by immunoSEQ multiplex PCR, and TCRdb kept only the in-frame ones, dropping some. This table has some 2 million clones, just under 95% appearing once. The specimen was naive CD8+ T cells sorted from blood. The receptor source for this set is a man between 18 and 29 years old in good health.

J is TRBJ1-1 and V is TRBV4-3, with a tentative D call TRBD1 (6 bases). The CDR3 has 13 amino acids. Germline V gene lookup returns CDR1 LGHNA and CDR2 YSLEER. Between the trimmed V and J ends, which lost 3 bases and 8 bases, there was a span of 13 bases. The CDR3, as DNA: TGCGCCAGCAGCCAGGCTACAGGGCACGAAGCTTTCTTT. Translating it yields CASSQATGHEAFF.

V gene TRBV7-6 combines with J gene TRBJ1-1, with D perhaps matching TRBD1 (5 bases). Germline V gene data show CDR1 as SGHVS and CDR2 as FNYEAQ. V lost 9 bases, J lost 1 base, and 12 bases lay in between. The CDR3 has 13 residues. CDR3: CASMGQGNTEAFF. CDR3 nucleotides: TGTGCCAGTATGGGGCAGGGGAACACTGAAGCTTTCTTT.

The chain combines TRBV7-9 with TRBJ2-7; D not resolved. This CDR3 has 15 amino acids. V was pared by 5 bases and J by 2 bases, with 16 bases between. Germline V gene sequence: CDR1 SEHNR, CDR2 FQNEAQ (reference sequence). CDR3 sequence: CASSIPPNGTYEQYF. CDR3 sequence (DNA): TGTGCCAGCAGCATACCCCCTAACGGAACCTACGAGCAGTACTTC.

The chain is built from TRBV28 and TRBJ1-2, with TRBD1 as a possible D gene (6 bases). The V end lost 11 bases, the J end lost 9 bases, and 28 bases lay between the germline ends. The germline V gene has CDR1 MDHEN and CDR2 SYDVKM. The CDR3 totals 15 residues. CDR3 in DNA: TGTGCCGCCCGTTCCCCGGTGGGGACATGGTTGCGCTACACCTTC. Residues: CAARSPVGTWLRYTF.